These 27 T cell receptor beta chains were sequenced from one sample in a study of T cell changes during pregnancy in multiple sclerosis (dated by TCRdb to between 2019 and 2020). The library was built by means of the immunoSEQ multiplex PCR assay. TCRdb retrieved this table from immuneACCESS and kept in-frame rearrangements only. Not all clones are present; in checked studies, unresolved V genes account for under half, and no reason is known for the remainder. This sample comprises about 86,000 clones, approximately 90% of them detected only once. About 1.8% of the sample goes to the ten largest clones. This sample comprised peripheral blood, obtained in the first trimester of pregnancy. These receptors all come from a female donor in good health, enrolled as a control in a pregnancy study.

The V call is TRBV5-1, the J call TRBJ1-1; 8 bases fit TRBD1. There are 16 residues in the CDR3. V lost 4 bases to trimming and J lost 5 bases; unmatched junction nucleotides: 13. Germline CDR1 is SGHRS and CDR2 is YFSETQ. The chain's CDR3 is CASSPSAQGANTEAFF. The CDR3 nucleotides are TGCGCCAGCAGCCCCAGCGCGCAGGGGGCAAATACTGAAGCTTTCTTT.

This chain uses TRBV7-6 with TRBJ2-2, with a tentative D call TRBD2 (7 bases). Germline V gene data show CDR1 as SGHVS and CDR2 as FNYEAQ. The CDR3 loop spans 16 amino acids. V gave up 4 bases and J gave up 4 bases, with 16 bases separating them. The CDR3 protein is CASSSLQGRVTGELFF. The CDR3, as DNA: TGTGCCAGCAGCTCACTCCAGGGGAGGGTCACCGGGGAGCTGTTTTTT.

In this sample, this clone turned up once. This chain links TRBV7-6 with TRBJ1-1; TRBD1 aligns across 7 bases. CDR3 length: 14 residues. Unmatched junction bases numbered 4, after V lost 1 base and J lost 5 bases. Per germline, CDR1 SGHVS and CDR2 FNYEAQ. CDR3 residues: CASSLGTGWTEAFF. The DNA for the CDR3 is TGTGCCAGCAGCTTAGGGACAGGCTGGACTGAAGCTTTCTTT.

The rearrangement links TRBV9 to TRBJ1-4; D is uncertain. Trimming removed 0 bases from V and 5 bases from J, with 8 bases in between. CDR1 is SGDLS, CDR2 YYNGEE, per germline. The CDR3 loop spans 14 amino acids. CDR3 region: CASSVASGNEKLFF. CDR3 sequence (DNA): TGTGCCAGCAGCGTAGCATCAGGAAATGAAAAACTGTTTTTT.

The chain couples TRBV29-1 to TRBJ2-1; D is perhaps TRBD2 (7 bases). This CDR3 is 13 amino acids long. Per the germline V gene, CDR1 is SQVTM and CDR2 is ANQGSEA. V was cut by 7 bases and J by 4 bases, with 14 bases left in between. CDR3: CSGIGGVYNEQFF. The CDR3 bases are TGCAGCGGAATAGGGGGGGTATACAATGAGCAGTTCTTC.

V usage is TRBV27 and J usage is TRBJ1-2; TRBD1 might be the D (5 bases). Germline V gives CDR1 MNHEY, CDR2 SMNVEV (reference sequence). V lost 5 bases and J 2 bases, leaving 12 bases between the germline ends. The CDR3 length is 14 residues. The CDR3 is CASSPLTANYGYTF. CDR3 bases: TGTGCCAGCAGTCCTCTGACAGCGAACTATGGCTACACCTTC.

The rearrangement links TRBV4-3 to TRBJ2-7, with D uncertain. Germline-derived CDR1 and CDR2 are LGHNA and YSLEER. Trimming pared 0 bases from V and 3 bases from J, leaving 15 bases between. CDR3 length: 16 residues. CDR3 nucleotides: TGCGCCAGCAGCCAAGACGATGTTTACGGTAGCTACGAGCAGTACTTC. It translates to CASSQDDVYGSYEQYF.

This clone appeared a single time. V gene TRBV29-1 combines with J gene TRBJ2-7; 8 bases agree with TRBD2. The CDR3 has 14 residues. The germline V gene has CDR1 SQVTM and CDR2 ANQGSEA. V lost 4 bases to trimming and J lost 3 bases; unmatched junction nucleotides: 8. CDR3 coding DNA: TGCAGCGTTGTAAGTCTAGCGGGCCGCTACGAGCAGTACTTC. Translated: CSVVSLAGRYEQYF.

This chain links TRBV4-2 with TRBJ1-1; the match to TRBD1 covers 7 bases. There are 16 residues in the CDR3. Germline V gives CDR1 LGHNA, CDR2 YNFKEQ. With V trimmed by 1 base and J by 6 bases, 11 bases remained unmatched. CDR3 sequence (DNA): TGTGCCAGCAGCCAAGGGGTTATACAGGGGAGGCCTGAAGCTTTCTTT. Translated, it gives CASSQGVIQGRPEAFF.

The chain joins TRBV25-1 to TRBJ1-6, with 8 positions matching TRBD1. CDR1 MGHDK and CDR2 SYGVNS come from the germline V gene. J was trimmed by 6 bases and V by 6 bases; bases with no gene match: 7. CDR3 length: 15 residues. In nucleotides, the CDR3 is TGTGCCAGCAGCGACCTGGACAGGGCTAATTCACCCCTCCACTTT. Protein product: CASSDLDRANSPLHF.

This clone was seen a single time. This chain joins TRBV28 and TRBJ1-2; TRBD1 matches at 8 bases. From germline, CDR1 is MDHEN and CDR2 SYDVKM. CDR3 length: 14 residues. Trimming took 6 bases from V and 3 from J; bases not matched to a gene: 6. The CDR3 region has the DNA TGTGCCAGCAGCCGGGCAGGGGGCGACTATGGCTACACCTTC. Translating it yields CASSRAGGDYGYTF.

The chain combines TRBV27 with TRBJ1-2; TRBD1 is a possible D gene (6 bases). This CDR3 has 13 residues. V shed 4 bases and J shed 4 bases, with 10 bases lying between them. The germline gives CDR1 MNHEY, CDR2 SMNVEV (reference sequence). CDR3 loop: CASSSTGSYGYTF. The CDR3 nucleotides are TGTGCCAGCAGTTCGACAGGATCCTATGGCTACACCTTC.

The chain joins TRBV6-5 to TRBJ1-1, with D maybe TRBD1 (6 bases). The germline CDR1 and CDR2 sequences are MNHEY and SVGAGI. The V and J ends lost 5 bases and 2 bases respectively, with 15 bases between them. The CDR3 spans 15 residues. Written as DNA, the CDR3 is TGTGCCAGCAGTAAAAGACAGGAGATTAACACTGAAGCTTTCTTT. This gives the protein CASSKRQEINTEAFF.

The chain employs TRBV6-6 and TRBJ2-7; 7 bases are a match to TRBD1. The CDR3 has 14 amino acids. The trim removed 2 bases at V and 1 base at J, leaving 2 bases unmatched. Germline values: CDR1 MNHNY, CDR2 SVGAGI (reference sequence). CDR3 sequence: CASSYPGQSYEQYF. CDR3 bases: TGTGCCAGCAGTTACCCGGGACAGTCCTACGAGCAGTACTTC.

CDR3 region: CASSERRGRDQPQHF. DNA for the CDR3: TGTGCCAGCAGTGAAAGGAGGGGGCGAGATCAGCCCCAGCATTTT. The rearrangement joins TRBV6-1 to TRBJ1-5; the match to TRBD1 covers 7 bases. The CDR3 spans 15 residues. V shed 2 bases and J 5 bases; nucleotides not matched to a gene: 6. Germline assignment: CDR1 MNHNS and CDR2 SASEGT.

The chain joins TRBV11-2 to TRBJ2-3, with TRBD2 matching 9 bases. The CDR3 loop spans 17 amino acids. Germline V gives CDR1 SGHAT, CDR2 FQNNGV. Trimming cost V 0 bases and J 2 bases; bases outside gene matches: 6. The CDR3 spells CASSLEASGTLTDTQYF. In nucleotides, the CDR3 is TGTGCCAGCAGCTTAGAGGCTAGCGGGACCCTCACAGATACGCAGTATTTT.

The CDR3 spells CASSHTGVAGEETQYF. The CDR3 DNA is TGTGCCAGCAGTCATACCGGAGTAGCGGGGGAAGAGACCCAGTACTTC. The chain couples TRBV27 to TRBJ2-5; TRBD2 matches 9 bases. The trim removed 5 bases at V and 3 bases at J, leaving 10 bases unmatched. The germline V gene has CDR1 MNHEY and CDR2 SMNVEV (reference sequence). The CDR3 spans 16 residues.

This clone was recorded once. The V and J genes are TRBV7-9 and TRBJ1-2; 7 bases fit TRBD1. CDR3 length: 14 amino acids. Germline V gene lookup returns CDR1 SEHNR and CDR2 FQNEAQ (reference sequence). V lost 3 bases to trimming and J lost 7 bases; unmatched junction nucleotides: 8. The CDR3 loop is CASSFGTDLSGYTF. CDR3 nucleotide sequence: TGTGCCAGCAGCTTCGGGACAGACCTCTCTGGCTACACCTTC.

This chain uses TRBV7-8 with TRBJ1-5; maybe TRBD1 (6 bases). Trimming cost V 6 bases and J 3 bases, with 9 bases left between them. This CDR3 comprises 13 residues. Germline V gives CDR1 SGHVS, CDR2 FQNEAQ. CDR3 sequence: CASRGQNNQPQHF. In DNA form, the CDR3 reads TGTGCCAGCAGAGGACAGAACAATCAGCCCCAGCATTTT.

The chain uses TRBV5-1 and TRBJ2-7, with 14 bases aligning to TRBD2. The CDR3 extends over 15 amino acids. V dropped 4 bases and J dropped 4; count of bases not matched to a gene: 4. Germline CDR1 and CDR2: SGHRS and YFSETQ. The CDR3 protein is CASSPGLAGDYEQYF. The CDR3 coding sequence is TGCGCCAGCAGCCCGGGACTAGCGGGGGATTACGAGCAGTACTTC.

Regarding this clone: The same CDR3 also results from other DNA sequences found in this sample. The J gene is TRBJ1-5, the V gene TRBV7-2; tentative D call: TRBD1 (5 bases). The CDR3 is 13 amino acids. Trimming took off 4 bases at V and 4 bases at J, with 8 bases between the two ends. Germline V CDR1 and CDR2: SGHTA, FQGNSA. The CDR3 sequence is CASSSQGNQPQHF. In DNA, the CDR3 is TGTGCCAGCAGCTCGCAGGGAAATCAGCCCCAGCATTTT.

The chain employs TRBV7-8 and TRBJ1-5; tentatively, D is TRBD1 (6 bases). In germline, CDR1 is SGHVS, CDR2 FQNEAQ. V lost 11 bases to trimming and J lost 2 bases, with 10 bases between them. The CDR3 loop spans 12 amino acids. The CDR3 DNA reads TGTGCCGGGGGCCAGGGCAATCAGCCCCAGCATTTT. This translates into CAGGQGNQPQHF.

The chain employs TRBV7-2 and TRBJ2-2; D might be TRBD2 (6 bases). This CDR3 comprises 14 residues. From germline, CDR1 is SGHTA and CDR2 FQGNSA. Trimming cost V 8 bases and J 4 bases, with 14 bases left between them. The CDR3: CASVQAGATGELFF. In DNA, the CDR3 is TGTGCCAGCGTCCAAGCGGGCGCCACCGGGGAGCTGTTTTTT.

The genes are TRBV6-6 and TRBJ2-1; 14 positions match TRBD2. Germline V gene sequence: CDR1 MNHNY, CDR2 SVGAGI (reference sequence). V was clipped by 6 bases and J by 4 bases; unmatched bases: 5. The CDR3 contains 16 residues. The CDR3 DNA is TGTGCCAGCAGGGGGACTAGCGGGGGAGGGTACAATGAGCAGTTCTTC. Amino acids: CASRGTSGGGYNEQFF.

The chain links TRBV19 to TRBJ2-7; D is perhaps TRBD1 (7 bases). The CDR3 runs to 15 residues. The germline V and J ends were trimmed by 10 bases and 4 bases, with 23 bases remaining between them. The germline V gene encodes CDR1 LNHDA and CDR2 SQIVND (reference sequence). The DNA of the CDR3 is TGTGCCACAGGGGGGCCGGGTTTAATGAGGTACGAGCAGTACTTC. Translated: CATGGPGLMRYEQYF. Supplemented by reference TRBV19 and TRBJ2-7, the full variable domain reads DGGITQSPKYLFRKEGQNVTLSCEQNLNHDAMYWYRQDPGQGLRLIYYSQIVNDFQKGDIAEGYSVSREKKESFPLTVTSAQKNPTAFYLCATGGPGLMRYEQYFGPGTRLTVT.

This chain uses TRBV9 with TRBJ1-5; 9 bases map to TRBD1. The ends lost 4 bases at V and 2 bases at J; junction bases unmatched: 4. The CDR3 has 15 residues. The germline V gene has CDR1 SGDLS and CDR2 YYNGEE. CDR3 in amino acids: CASSRTGGGNQPQHF. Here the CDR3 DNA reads TGTGCCAGCAGCCGTACAGGGGGCGGCAATCAGCCCCAGCATTTT. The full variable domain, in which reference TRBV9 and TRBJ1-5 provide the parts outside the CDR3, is DSGVTQTPKHLITATGQRVTLRCSPRSGDLSVYWYQQSLDQGLQFLIQYYNGEERAKGNILERFSAQQFPDLHSELNLSSLELGDSALYFCASSRTGGGNQPQHFGDGTRLSIL.

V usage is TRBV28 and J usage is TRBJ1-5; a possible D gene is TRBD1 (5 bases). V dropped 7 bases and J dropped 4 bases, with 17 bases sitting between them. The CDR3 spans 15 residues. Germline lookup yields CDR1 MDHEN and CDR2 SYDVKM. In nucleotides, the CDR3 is TGTGCCAGCATTGGGACTCTAAGAGCTAATCAGCCCCAGCATTTT. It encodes CASIGTLRANQPQHF.